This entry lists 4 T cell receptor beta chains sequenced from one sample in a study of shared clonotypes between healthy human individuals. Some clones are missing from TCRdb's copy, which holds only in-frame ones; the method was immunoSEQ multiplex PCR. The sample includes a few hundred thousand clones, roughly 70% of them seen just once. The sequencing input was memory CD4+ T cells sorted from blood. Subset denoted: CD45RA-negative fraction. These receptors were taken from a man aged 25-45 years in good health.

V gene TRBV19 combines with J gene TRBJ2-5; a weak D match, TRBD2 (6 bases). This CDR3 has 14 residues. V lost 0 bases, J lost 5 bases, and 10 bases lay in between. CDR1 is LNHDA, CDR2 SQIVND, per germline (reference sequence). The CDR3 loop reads CASSIEEGWETQYF. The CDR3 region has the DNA TGTGCCAGTAGTATAGAGGAGGGTTGGGAGACCCAGTACTTC.

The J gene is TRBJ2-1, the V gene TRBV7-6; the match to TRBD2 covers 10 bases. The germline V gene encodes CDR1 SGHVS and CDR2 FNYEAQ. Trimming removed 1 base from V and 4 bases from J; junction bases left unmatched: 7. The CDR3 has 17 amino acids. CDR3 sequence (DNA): TGTGCCAGCAGCTTAGGGAGCGGGAGGGCAGGGTACAATGAGCAGTTCTTC. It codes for CASSLGSGRAGYNEQFF.

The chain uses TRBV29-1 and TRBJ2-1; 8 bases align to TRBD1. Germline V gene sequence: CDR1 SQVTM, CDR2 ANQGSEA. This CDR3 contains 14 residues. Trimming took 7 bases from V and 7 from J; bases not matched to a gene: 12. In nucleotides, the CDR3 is TGCAGCGCATCCGGGACAGGTTGGAAGAATGAGCAGTTCTTC. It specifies CSASGTGWKNEQFF.

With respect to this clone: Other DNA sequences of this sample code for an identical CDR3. The CDR3 is CASSLAYNEQFF. CDR3 sequence (DNA): TGTGCCAGCAGCTTAGCTTACAATGAGCAGTTCTTC. The chain combines TRBV7-8 with TRBJ2-1; D is unresolved. V dropped 0 bases and J dropped 4 bases, with 1 base sitting between them. This CDR3 contains 12 residues. Germline assignment: CDR1 SGHVS and CDR2 FQNEAQ.